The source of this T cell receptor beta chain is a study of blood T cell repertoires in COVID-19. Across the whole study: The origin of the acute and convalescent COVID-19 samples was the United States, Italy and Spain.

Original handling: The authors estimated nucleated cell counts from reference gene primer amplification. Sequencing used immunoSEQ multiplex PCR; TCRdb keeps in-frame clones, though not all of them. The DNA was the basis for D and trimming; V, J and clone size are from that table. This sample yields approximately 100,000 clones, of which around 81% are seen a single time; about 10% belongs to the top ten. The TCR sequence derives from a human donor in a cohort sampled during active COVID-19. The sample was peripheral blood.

This CDR3 reads CASSARDSHNTEAFF. The CDR3 DNA sequence: TGTGCCAGCAGCGCCCGGGACAGCCATAACACTGAAGCTTTCTTT. This sequence joins TRBV7-2 and TRBJ1-1, with 7 bases that match TRBD1. V gave up 5 bases and J gave up 2 bases; unmatched junction bases: 8. CDR1 is SGHTA and CDR2 is FQGNSA in the germline V gene. The CDR3 contains 15 residues. Supplemented by reference TRBV7-2 and TRBJ1-1, the full variable domain reads GAGVSQSPSNKVTEKGKDVELRCDPISGHTALYWYRQSLGQGLEFLIYFQGNSAPDKSGLPSDRFSAERTGGSVSTLTIQRTQQEDSAVYLCASSARDSHNTEAFFGQGTRLTVV.